This T cell receptor beta chain was documented in a study of T cells in Graves' hyperthyroidism and ophthalmopathy. Amplification yielded TCR beta CDR3 regions, with RNA transcripts as the source. The TCR CDR3 was amplified in a first-round RT-PCR using the HTBI primer set. TCRdb itself ran the multiplex PCR reads through MiXCR, one entry per CDR3 protein. This sample has some 370,000 distinct CDR3 sequences, with more than 12% found just once. Study-wide results and limits: Clonotypes that were expanded in thyroid above 0.001 mostly appeared in blood too.

There are a few counts of this clonotype. The antigen remains unidentified. Germline V gene sequence: CDR1 SGHKS, CDR2 YYEKEE (reference sequence). V lost 3 bases, J lost 8 bases, and 16 bases lay in between. This CDR3 is 14 amino acids long. This rearrangement joins TRBV5-5 to TRBJ2-3; tentative D call: TRBD1 (5 bases). The TCR comes from a man aged 50 to 60 with Graves' ophthalmopathy. Sequencing was performed on blood. The CDR3 protein is CASSSAAGFGTQYF. In DNA form, the CDR3 reads TGTGCCAGCAGCTCCGCCGCAGGGTTTGGTACGCAGTATTTT.